Listed below are T cell receptor beta chains from one sample, sequenced in a study of T cells in Graves' hyperthyroidism and ophthalmopathy. TCRdb re-called the multiplex PCR reads with MiXCR, one entry per CDR3 protein. Among hundreds of thousands of distinct CDR3 sequences listed, 15% to 18% were seen once. Sequencing was done on a sample of blood. These receptors were obtained from a woman under 30 with Graves' hyperthyroidism. The CDR3 runs from the conserved cysteine through the conserved F or W. D genes are given only for firm matches. Only some rows state a clone size, as once, few, many or a class for expanded clones.

TRBV12-3/TRBV12-4,few,TRBD2,TRBJ2-1,CASSLEDREALTIVGTTNEQFF,TGTGCCAGCAGTTTAGAAGACCGAGAGGCCCTGACCATTGTGGGGACTACCAATGAGCAGTTCTTC
TRBV11-2,many,TRBD2,TRBJ2-7,CASSNGAGGHYEQYF,TGTGCCAGCAGCAATGGGGCGGGAGGCCACTACGAGCAGTACTTC
TRBV2,-,TRBD1,TRBJ2-4,CASSRDRADIQYF,TGTGCCAGCAGCAGGGACAGGGCGGACATTCAGTACTTC
TRBV5-5,many,-,TRBJ2-7,CASSLGARKGSYEQYF,TGTGCCAGCAGCTTGGGGGCGAGGAAGGGCTCCTACGAGCAGTACTTC
TRBV5-6,many,-,TRBJ2-3,CASSLQGDTQYF,TGTGCCAGCAGCTTACAAGGGGATACGCAGTATTTT
TRBV11-3,many,-,TRBJ2-3,CASSHLRDTYLTDTQYF,TGTGCCAGCAGCCACCTCCGGGACACTTATCTCACAGATACGCAGTATTTT
TRBV5-5,many,-,TRBJ1-4,CASSLHTTNEKLFF,TGTGCCAGCAGCTTGCATACAACTAATGAAAAACTGTTTTTT
TRBV30,many,TRBD1,TRBJ1-2,CASTPGTVYGYTF,TGTGCCTCCACCCCCGGGACAGTCTATGGCTACACCTTC
TRBV27,many,TRBD1,TRBJ1-5,CASSLGQGTQPQHF,TGTGCCAGCAGTCTAGGACAGGGAACTCAGCCCCAGCATTTT
TRBV9,-,TRBD2,TRBJ2-7,CASSVGGGSNSYEQYF,TGTGCCAGCAGCGTAGGCGGGGGTAGCAACTCCTACGAGCAGTACTTC
TRBV30,many,-,TRBJ2-7,CAALGPGRNEQYF,TGTGCCGCGCTTGGTCCAGGCCGGAACGAGCAGTACTTC
TRBV27,-,TRBD1,TRBJ1-6,CASSKRDRGKRPLHF,TGTGCCAGCAGTAAAAGGGACAGGGGGAAAAGGCCCCTCCACTTT
TRBV4-1,few,TRBD1,TRBJ1-2,CASSQVLRFFAKTGNYGYTF,TGCGCCAGCAGCCAAGTACTAAGGTTCTTCGCCAAGACAGGGAATTATGGCTACACCTTC
TRBV7-2,-,TRBD1,TRBJ1-2,CASSPTGGAGYGYTF,TGTGCCAGCAGCCCTACAGGGGGCGCCGGCTATGGCTACACCTTC
TRBV28,-,TRBD2,TRBJ2-5,CASSPLGLAGGVTQYF,TGTGCCAGCAGTCCTCTGGGACTAGCGGGGGGCGTGACCCAGTACTTC
TRBV11-2,many,TRBD2,TRBJ2-3,CASSLLLVAGSTDTQYF,TGTGCCAGCAGCCTTTTGCTCGTAGCGGGTAGCACAGATACGCAGTATTTT
TRBV12-3/TRBV12-4,many,TRBD1,TRBJ1-4,CASRQGANEKLFF,TGTGCCAGCAGGCAGGGGGCTAATGAAAAACTGTTTTTT
TRBV12-3/TRBV12-4,many,-,TRBJ2-3,CASGSTDTQYF,TGTGCCAGCGGAAGCACAGATACGCAGTATTTT
TRBV7-8,many,-,TRBJ1-3,CASSLEGRTSGNTIYF,TGTGCCAGCAGCTTAGAGGGCAGGACCTCTGGAAACACCATATATTTT
TRBV7-9,many,-,TRBJ2-7,CASSQAGAYNEQYF,TGTGCCAGCAGCCAGGCCGGGGCGTATAACGAGCAGTACTTC
TRBV20-1,-,-,TRBJ2-7,CSARRGGLPGGQYF,TGCAGTGCTCGCAGGGGCGGGCTGCCGGGAGGGCAGTACTTC
TRBV6-5,few,TRBD1,TRBJ2-5,CASSYRQGETQYF,TGTGCCAGCAGTTACAGACAGGGAGAGACCCAGTACTTC
TRBV3-1,many,-,TRBJ1-3,CASSQGVGNTIYF,TGTGCCAGCAGCCAGGGCGTCGGAAACACCATATATTTT
TRBV7-9,few,-,TRBJ2-3,CASSLYVDTQYF,TGTGCCAGCAGCTTATACGTAGATACGCAGTATTTT
TRBV20-1,few,TRBD1,TRBJ1-5,CSARMGQGKLGQPQHF,TGCAGTGCTAGGATGGGACAGGGGAAGCTCGGTCAGCCCCAGCATTTT
TRBV6-1,many,-,TRBJ2-7,CASSSPADDEQYF,TGTGCCAGCAGTTCCCCGGCAGATGACGAGCAGTACTTC
TRBV6-5,-,-,TRBJ2-2,CASSYSSGHGELFF,TGTGCCAGCAGTTACTCATCGGGGCACGGGGAGCTGTTTTTT
TRBV11-2,many,-,TRBJ2-2,CASSLIRSPGELFF,TGTGCCAGCAGCTTAATCAGATCTCCCGGGGAGCTGTTTTTT
TRBV27,many,-,TRBJ1-2,CASSPTASHPPTDGYTF,TGTGCCAGCAGTCCTACGGCCTCTCACCCCCCGACGGATGGCTACACCTTC
TRBV4-2,-,-,TRBJ2-7,CASSQGPQGGGNEQYF,TGTGCCAGCAGCCAAGGGCCGCAGGGGGGTGGAAACGAGCAGTACTTC
TRBV20-1,many,-,TRBJ2-7,CSAQGGSYEQYF,TGCAGTGCTCAAGGGGGCTCCTACGAGCAGTACTTC
TRBV7-2,many,-,TRBJ2-1,CASSLQRNEQFF,TGTGCCAGCAGCTTACAGCGAAATGAGCAGTTCTTC
TRBV4-1,few,-,TRBJ2-4,CASSQVEQSKNIQYF,TGCGCCAGCAGCCAAGTAGAACAGTCCAAAAACATTCAGTACTTC
TRBV29-1,many,-,TRBJ2-7,CSVELDHEQYF,TGCAGCGTTGAATTAGACCACGAGCAGTACTTC
TRBV19,few,-,TRBJ2-1,CASSIGGYYNEQFF,TGTGCCAGTAGTATAGGAGGCTACTACAATGAGCAGTTCTTC
TRBV6-1,many,TRBD1,TRBJ2-5,CASSEGQGASQETQYF,TGTGCCAGCAGCGAGGGACAGGGGGCCTCTCAAGAGACCCAGTACTTC
TRBV27,many,-,TRBJ1-1,CASSTLGGVNSNTEAFF,TGTGCCAGCAGTACCTTAGGGGGGGTTAACTCCAACACTGAAGCTTTCTTT
TRBV20-1,many,TRBD1,TRBJ2-5,CSAGGSETGVVETQYF,TGCAGTGCCGGGGGTTCCGAGACAGGGGTGGTGGAGACCCAGTACTTC
TRBV19,few,TRBD1,TRBJ2-3,CASSIGTVLPTDTQYF,TGTGCCAGTAGTATCGGGACAGTCCTTCCTACAGATACGCAGTATTTT
TRBV28,few,-,TRBJ1-4,CASSPLGKETNEKLFF,TGTGCCAGCAGTCCGTTAGGGAAAGAAACTAATGAAAAACTGTTTTTT
TRBV6-1,-,TRBD1,TRBJ1-1,CASSQIGTVNTEAFF,TGTGCCAGCAGTCAAATCGGGACAGTGAACACTGAAGCTTTCTTT
TRBV3-1,few,TRBD1,TRBJ2-5,CASSQRDRELEETQYF,TGTGCCAGCAGCCAACGGGACAGGGAATTGGAAGAGACCCAGTACTTC
TRBV5-5,many,-,TRBJ1-5,CASSLGLSSNQPQHF,TGTGCCAGCAGCTTGGGCCTATCCAGCAATCAGCCCCAGCATTTT
TRBV7-9,few,-,TRBJ1-1,CASSAGGGGTEAFF,TGTGCCAGCAGCGCCGGGGGGGGCGGGACTGAAGCTTTCTTT
TRBV4-3,-,TRBD2,TRBJ2-5,CASSQGGLAGGPYQETQYF,TGCGCCAGCAGCCAAGGTGGACTAGCGGGAGGGCCCTACCAAGAGACCCAGTACTTC
TRBV5-6,few,-,TRBJ2-2,CASSPQRGEVQLTGELFF,TGTGCCAGCAGCCCTCAGAGAGGAGAAGTTCAACTCACCGGGGAGCTGTTTTTT
TRBV30,many,TRBD1,TRBJ1-2,CASGQVNYGYTF,TGTGCCTCGGGACAGGTGAACTATGGCTACACCTTC
TRBV5-1,many,-,TRBJ2-7,CASSLLVGPDEQYF,TGCGCCAGCAGCTTGTTGGTTGGGCCAGACGAGCAGTACTTC
TRBV11-1,many,TRBD1,TRBJ2-7,CASSYDRGSYEQYF,TGTGCCAGCAGCTACGACAGGGGCTCCTACGAGCAGTACTTC
TRBV12-3/TRBV12-4,-,-,TRBJ2-3,CASSLSSGYHTDTQYF,TGTGCCAGCAGTTTAAGCTCAGGGTATCACACAGATACGCAGTATTTT
TRBV6-1,many,-,TRBJ2-6,CASDRPGANVLTF,TGTGCCAGCGATCGTCCTGGGGCCAACGTCCTGACTTTC
TRBV3-1,-,-,TRBJ2-1,CASSQGRLAGTGNEQFF,TGTGCCAGCAGCCAAGGGAGATTAGCGGGGACAGGAAATGAGCAGTTCTTC
TRBV5-6,many,-,TRBJ1-2,CASSLGSIRYFSGYTF,TGTGCCAGCAGCCTCGGGTCGATACGGTATTTTAGTGGCTACACCTTC
TRBV9,-,-,TRBJ2-2,CASSVAGNLNTGELFF,TGTGCCAGCAGCGTAGCGGGGAATCTGAACACCGGGGAGCTGTTTTTT